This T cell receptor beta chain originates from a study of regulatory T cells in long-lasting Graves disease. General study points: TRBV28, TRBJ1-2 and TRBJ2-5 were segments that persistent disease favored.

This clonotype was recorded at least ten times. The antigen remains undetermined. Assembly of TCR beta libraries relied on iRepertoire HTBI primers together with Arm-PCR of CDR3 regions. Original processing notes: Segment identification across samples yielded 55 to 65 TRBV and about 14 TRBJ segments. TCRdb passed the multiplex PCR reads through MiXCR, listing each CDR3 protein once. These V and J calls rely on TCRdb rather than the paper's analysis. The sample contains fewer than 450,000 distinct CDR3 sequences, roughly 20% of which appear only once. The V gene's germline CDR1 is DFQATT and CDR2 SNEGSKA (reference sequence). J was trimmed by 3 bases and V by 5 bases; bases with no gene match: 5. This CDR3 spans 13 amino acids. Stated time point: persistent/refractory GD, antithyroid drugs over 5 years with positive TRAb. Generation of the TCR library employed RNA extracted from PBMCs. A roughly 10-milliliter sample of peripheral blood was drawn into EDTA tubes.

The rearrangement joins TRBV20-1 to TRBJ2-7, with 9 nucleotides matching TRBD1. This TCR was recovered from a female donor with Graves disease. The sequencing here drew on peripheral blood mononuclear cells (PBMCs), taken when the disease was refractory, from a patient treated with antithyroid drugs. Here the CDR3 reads CSAGVDRGYEQYF. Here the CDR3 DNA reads TGCAGTGCTGGGGTGGACAGGGGCTACGAGCAGTACTTC.